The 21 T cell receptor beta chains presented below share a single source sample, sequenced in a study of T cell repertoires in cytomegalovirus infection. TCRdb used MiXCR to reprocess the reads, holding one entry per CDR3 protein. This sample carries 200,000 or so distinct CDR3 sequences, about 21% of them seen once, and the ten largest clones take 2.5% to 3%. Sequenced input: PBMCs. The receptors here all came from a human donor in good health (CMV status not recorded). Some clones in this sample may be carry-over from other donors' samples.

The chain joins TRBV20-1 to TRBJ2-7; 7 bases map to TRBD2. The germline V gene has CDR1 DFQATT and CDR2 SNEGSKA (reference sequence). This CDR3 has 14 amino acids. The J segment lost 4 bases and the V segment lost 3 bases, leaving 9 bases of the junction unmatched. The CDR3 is CSASLASGGYEQYF. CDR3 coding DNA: TGCAGTGCTAGTTTGGCTAGCGGAGGGTACGAGCAGTACTTC.

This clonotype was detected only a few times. The CDR3 nucleotides are TGTGCCAGCAGTCGACAGGGGGCGAATGGCTACACCTTC. This gives the protein CASSRQGANGYTF. This chain joins TRBV7-3 and TRBJ1-2, with 10 bases lining up with TRBD1. CDR1 and CDR2 from the germline V gene are SGHTA and FQGTGA. V dropped 6 bases and J dropped 6; count of bases not matched to a gene: 4. The CDR3 is 13 residues long.

CDR3 sequence: CAGQQGMNQPQHF. CDR3 coding DNA: TGTGCCGGGCAGCAGGGAATGAATCAGCCCCAGCATTTT. The rearrangement links TRBV6-6 to TRBJ1-5; TRBD1 might be the D (5 bases). The V end was cut by 11 bases, the J end by 4 bases, with 15 bases between. This CDR3 has 13 amino acids. CDR1 is MNHNY, CDR2 SVGAGI, per germline (reference sequence).

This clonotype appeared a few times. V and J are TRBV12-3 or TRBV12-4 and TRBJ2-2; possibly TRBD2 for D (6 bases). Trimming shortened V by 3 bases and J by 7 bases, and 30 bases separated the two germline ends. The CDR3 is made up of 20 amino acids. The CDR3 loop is CASSFLRPGGSKGLGGELFF. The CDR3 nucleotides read TGTGCCAGCAGTTTTCTTCGCCCCGGGGGTAGCAAAGGATTAGGCGGGGAGCTGTTTTTT.

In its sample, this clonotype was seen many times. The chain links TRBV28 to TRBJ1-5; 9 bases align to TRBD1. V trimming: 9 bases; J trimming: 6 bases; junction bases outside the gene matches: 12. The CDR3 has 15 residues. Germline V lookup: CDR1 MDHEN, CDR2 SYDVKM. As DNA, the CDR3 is TGTGCCAGTAAATCCCGGGACAGGGCCGCTCAGCCCCAGCATTTT. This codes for CASKSRDRAAQPQHF.

CDR3: CAITSGQGAFEQYF. The CDR3 bases are TGTGCCATCACCTCCGGACAGGGGGCTTTCGAGCAGTACTTC. The chain joins TRBV10-3 to TRBJ2-7; 11 bases are shared with TRBD1. This CDR3 spans 14 amino acids. Losses at the gene ends were 7 bases for V and 6 bases for J; bases not matched to a gene: 8. The germline CDR1 and CDR2 sequences are ENHRY and SYGVKD.

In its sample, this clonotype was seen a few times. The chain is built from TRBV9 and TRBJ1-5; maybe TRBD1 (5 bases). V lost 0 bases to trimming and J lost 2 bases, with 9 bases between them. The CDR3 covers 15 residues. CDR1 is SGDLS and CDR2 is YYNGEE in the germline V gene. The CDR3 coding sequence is TGTGCCAGCAGCGTAGGAGGGGTCGGCAATCAGCCCCAGCATTTT. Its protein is CASSVGGVGNQPQHF.

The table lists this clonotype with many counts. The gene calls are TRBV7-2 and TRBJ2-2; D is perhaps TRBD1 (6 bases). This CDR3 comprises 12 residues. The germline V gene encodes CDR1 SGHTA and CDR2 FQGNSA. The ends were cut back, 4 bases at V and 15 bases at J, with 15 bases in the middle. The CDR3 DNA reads TGTGCCAGCAGCTCGGACAGTGTTCTAGTGTTTTTT. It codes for CASSSDSVLVFF. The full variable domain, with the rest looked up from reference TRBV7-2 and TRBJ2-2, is GAGVSQSPSNKVTEKGKDVELRCDPISGHTALYWYRQSLGQGLEFLIYFQGNSAPDKSGLPSDRFSAERTGGSVSTLTIQRTQQEDSAVYLCASSSDSVLVFFGEGSRLTVL.

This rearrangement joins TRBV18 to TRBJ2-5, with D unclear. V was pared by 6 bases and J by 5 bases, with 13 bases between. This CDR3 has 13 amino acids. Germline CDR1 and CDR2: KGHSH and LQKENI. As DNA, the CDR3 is TGTGCCAGCTCCCCCTCCGAAGGGGAGACCCAGTACTTC. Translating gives CASSPSEGETQYF.

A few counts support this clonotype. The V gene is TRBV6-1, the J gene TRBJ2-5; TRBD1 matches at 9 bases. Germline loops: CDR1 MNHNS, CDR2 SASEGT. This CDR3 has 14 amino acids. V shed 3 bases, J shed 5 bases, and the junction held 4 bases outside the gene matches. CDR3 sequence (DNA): TGTGCCAGCAGTGACACAGGGGGCTGGGAGACCCAGTACTTC. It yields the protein CASSDTGGWETQYF.

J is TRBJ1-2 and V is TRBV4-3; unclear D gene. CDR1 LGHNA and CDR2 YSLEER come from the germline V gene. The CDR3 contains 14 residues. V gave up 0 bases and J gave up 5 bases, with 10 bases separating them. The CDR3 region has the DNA TGCGCCAGCAGCCAAGATACAGCGAGATATGGCTACACCTTC. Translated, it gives CASSQDTARYGYTF.

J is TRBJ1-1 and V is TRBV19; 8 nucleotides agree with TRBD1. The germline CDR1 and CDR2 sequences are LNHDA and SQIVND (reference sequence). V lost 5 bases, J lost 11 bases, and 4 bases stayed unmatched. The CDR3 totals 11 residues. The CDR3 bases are TGTGCCAGTAGTGCGGACAGGGCGGCTTTCTTT. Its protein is CASSADRAAFF.

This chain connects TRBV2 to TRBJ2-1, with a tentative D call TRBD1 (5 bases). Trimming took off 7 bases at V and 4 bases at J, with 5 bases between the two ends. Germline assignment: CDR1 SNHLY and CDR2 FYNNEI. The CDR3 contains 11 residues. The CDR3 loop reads CASKGYNEQFF. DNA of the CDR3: TGTGCCAGCAAGGGGTACAATGAGCAGTTCTTC.

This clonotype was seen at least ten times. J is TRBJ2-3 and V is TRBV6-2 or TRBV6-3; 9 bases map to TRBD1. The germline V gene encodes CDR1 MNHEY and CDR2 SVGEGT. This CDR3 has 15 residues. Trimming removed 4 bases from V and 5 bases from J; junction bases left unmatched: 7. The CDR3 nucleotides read TGTGCCAGCAGTTCACGGGACAGGGAGATAGATACGCAGTATTTT. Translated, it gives CASSSRDREIDTQYF.

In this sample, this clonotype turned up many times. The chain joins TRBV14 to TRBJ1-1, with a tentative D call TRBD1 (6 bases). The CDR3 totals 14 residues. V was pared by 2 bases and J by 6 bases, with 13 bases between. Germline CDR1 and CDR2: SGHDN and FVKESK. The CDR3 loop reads CASSQTGLGAEAFF. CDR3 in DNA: TGTGCCAGCAGCCAAACAGGGTTGGGCGCTGAAGCTTTCTTT.

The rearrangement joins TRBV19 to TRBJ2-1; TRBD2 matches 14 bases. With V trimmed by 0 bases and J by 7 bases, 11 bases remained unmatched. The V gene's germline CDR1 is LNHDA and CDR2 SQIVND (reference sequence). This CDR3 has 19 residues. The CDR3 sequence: CASSIDRSGTSGRSNEQFF. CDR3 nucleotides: TGTGCCAGTAGTATAGATCGGTCGGGGACTAGCGGGAGATCAAATGAGCAGTTCTTC.

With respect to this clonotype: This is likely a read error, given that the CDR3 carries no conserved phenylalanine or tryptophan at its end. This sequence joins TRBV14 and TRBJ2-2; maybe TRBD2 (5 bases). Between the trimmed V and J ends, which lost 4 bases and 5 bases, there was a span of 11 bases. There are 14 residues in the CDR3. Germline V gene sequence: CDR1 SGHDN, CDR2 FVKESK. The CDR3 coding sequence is TGTGCCAGCAGCCTATGGACTGGTACCGGGGAGCTGTTTTTA. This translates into CASSLWTGTGELFL.

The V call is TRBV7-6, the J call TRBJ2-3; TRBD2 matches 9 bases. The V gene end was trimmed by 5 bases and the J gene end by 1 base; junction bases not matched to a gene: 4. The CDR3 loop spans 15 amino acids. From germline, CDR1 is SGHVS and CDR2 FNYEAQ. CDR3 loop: CASSPVAGGTDTQYF. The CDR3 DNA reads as TGTGCCAGCAGCCCAGTAGCGGGGGGCACAGATACGCAGTATTTT.

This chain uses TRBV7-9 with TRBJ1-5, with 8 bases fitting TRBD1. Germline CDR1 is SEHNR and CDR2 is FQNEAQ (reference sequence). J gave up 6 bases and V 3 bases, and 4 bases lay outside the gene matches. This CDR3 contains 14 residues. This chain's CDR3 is CASSFGQGVQPQHF. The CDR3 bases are TGTGCCAGCAGCTTTGGACAGGGAGTTCAGCCCCAGCATTTT. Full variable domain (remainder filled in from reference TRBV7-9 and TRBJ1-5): DTGVSQNPRHKITKRGQNVTFRCDPISEHNRLYWYRQTLGQGPEFLTYFQNEAQLEKSRLLSDRFSAERPKGSFSTLEIQRTEQGDSAMYLCASSFGQGVQPQHFGDGTRLSIL.

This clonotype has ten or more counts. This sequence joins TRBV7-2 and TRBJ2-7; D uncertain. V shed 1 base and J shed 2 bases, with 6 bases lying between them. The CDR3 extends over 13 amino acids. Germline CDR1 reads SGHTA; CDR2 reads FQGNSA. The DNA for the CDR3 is TGTGCCAGCAGCTTAGGGGGTCCCTACGAGCAGTACTTC. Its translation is CASSLGGPYEQYF.

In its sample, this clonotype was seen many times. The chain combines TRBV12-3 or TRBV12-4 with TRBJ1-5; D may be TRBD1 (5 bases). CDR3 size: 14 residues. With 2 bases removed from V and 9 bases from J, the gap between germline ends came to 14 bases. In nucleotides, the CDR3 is TGTGCCAGCAGTTTACATTCGGGGCCAGGGCCCCAGCATTTT. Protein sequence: CASSLHSGPGPQHF.